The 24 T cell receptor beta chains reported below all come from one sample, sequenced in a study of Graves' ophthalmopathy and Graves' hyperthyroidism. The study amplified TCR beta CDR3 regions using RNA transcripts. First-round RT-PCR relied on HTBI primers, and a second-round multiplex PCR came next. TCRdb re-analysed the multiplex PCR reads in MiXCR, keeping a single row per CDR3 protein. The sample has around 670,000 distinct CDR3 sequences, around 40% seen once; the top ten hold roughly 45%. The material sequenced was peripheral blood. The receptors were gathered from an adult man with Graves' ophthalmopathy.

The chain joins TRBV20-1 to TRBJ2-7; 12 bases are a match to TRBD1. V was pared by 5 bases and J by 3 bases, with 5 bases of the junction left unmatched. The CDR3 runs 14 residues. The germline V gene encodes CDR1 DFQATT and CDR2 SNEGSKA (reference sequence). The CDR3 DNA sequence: TGCAGTGCTTCCCGGGACAGGGGGCTCTACGAGCAGTACTTC. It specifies CSASRDRGLYEQYF.

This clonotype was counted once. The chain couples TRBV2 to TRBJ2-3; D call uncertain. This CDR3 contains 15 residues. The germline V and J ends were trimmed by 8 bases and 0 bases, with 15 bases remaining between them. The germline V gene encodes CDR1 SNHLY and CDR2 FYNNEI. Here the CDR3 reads CASEIGRSSTDTQYF. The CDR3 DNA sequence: TGTGCCAGCGAGATAGGACGGTCTAGCACAGATACGCAGTATTTT.

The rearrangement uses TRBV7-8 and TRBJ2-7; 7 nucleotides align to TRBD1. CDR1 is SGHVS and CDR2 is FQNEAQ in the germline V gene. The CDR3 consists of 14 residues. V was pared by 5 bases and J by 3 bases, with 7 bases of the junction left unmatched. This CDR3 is CASSDRDGGYEQYF. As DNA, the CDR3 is TGTGCCAGCAGCGACAGGGACGGTGGCTACGAGCAGTACTTC.

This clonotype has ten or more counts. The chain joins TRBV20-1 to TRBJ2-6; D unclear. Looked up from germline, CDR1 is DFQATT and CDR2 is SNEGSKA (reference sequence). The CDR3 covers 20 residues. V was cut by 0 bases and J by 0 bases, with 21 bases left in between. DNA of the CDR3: TGCAGTGCTAGAGATCTGGGTCGCGGTAAAGACTTCTCTGGGGCCAACGTCCTGACTTTC. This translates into CSARDLGRGKDFSGANVLTF.

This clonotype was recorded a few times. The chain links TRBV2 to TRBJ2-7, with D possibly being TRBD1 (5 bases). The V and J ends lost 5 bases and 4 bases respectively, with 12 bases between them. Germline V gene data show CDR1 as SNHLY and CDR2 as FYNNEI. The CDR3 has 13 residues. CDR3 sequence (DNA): TGTGCCAGCAGTTTGGGGCCTAAATACGAGCAGTACTTC. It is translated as CASSLGPKYEQYF. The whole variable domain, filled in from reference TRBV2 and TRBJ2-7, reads EPEVTQTPSHQVTQMGQEVILRCVPISNHLYFYWYRQILGQKVEFLVSFYNNEISEKSEIFDDQFSVERPDGSNFTLKIRSTKLEDSAMYFCASSLGPKYEQYFGPGTRLTVT.

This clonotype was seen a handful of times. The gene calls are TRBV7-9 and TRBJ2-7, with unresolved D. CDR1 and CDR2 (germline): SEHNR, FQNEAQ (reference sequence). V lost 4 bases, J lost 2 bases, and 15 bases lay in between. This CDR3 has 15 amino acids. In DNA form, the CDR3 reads TGTGCCAGCAGCTCAGCAGGCCCCACTACCTACGAGCAGTACTTC. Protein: CASSSAGPTTYEQYF.

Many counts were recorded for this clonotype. CDR3 sequence reads: CASSANPSPYNSPLHF. The DNA for the CDR3 is TGTGCCAGCAGCGCCAATCCGAGCCCCTATAATTCACCCCTCCACTTT. The rearrangement joins TRBV9 to TRBJ1-6; no clear D. From germline, CDR1 is SGDLS and CDR2 YYNGEE. V dropped 3 bases and J dropped 2 bases, with 12 bases sitting between them. The CDR3 consists of 16 residues.

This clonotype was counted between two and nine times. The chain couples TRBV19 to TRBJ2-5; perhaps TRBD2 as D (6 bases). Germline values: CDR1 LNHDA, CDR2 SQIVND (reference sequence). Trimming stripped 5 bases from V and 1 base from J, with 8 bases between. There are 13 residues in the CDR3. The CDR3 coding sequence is TGTGCCAGTAGTGCCGGGAGCCAAGAGACCCAGTACTTC. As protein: CASSAGSQETQYF.

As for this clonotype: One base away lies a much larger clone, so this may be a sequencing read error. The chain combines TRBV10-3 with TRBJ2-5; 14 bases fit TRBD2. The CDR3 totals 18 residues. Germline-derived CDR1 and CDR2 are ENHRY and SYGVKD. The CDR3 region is CASSESPTSGGAQETQYF. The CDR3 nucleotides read TGTGCCAGCAGTGAGTCCCCGACTAGCGGGGGGGCCCAAGAGACCCAGTACTTC.

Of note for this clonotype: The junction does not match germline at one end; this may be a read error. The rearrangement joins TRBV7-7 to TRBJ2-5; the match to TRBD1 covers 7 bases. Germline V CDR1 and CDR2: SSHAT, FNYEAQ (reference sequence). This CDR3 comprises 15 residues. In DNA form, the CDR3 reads TGTGCTAGCAGCTCCTCGGACAGGTTCCAAGAGACCCAGTACTTC. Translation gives CASSSSDRFQETQYF.

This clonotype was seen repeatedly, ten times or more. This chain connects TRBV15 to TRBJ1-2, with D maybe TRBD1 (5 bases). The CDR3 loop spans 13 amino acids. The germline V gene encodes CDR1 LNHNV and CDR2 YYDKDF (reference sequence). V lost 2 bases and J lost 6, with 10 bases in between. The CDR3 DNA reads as TGTGCCACCAGCAGACCAGACAGAAATGGCTACACCTTC. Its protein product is CATSRPDRNGYTF. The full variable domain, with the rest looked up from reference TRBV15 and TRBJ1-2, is DAMVIQNPRYQVTQFGKPVTLSCSQTLNHNVMYWYQQKSSQAPKLLFHYYDKDFNNEADTPDNFQSRRPNTSFCFLDIRSPGLGDTAMYLCATSRPDRNGYTFGSGTRLTVV.

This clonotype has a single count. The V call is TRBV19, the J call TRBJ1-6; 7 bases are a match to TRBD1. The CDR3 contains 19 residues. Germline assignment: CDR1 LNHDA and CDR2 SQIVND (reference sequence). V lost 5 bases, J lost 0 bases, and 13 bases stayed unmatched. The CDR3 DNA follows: TGTGCCAGTAGTGCCAACCTTGGACAGGAAAGCTCCTATAATTCACCCCTCCACTTT. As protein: CASSANLGQESSYNSPLHF.

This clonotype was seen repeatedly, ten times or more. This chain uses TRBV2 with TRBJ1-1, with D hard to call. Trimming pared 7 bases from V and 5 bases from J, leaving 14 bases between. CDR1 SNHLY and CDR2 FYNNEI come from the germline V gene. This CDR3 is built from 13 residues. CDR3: CASKPEFGTEAFF. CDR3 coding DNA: TGTGCCAGCAAACCGGAATTCGGGACTGAAGCTTTCTTT.

The CDR3 region has the DNA TGTGCCAGCAGCCATCGGACAGGGGTGTACACTGAAGCTTTCTTT. Translated: CASSHRTGVYTEAFF. The rearrangement joins TRBV7-2 to TRBJ1-1, with 9 bases that match TRBD1. Germline CDR1 and CDR2: SGHTA and FQGNSA. The CDR3 is 15 residues long. V lost 5 bases, J lost 3 bases, and 7 bases stayed unmatched.

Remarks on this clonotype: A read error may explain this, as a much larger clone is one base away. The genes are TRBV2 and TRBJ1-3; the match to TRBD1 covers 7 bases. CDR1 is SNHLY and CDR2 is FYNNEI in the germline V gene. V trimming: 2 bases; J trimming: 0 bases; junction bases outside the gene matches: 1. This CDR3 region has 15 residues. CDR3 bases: TGTGCCAGCAGTGAATGGGACAGCTCTGGAAACACCATATATTTT. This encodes CASSEWDSSGNTIYF. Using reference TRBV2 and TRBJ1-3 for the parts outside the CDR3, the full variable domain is EPEVTQTPSHQVTQMGQEVILRCVPISNHLYFYWYRQILGQKVEFLVSFYNNEISEKSEIFDDQFSVERPDGSNFTLKIRSTKLEDSAMYFCASSEWDSSGNTIYFGEGSWLTVV.

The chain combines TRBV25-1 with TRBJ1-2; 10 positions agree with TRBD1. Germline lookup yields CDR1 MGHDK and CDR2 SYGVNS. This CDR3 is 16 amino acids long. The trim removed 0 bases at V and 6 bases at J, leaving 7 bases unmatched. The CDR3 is CASSEYGGQGLDGYTF. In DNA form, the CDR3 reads TGTGCCAGCAGTGAATATGGGGGACAGGGGCTTGATGGCTACACCTTC.

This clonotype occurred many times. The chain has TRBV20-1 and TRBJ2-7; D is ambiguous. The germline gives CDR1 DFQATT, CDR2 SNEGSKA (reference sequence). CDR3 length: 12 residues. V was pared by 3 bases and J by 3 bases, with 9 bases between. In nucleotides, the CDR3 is TGCAGTGCTAGTTCCAGTTACTACGAGCAGTACTTC. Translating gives CSASSSYYEQYF.

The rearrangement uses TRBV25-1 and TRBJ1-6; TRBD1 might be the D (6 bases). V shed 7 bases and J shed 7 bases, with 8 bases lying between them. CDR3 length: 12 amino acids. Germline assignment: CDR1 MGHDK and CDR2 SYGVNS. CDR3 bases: TGTGCCAGCACCGACAGGAATTCACCCCTCCACTTT. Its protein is CASTDRNSPLHF.

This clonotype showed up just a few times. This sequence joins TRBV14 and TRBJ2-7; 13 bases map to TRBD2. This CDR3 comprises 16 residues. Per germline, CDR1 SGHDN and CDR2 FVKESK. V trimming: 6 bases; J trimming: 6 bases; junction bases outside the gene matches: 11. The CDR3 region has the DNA TGTGCCAGCAGTCCGACCGGACTAGCGGGAGAAGTCGAGCAGTACTTC. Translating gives CASSPTGLAGEVEQYF.

Written as DNA, the CDR3 is TGTGCCAGCAGTTTATCCCGGGGTCCTAATTCACCCCTCCACTTT. Protein product: CASSLSRGPNSPLHF. The chain recombines TRBV2 with TRBJ1-6; no clear D. This CDR3 is built from 15 residues. Trimming took off 5 bases at V and 6 bases at J, with 14 bases between the two ends. Germline-derived CDR1 and CDR2 are SNHLY and FYNNEI.

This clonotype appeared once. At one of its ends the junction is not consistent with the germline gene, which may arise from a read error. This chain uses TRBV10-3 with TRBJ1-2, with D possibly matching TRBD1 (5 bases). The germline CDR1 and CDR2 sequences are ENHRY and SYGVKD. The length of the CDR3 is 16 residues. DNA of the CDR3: TGTGCCAGCAGTTACGGAGGAGGGGCCCCCCCGGATGGCTACACCTTC. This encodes CASSYGGGAPPDGYTF.

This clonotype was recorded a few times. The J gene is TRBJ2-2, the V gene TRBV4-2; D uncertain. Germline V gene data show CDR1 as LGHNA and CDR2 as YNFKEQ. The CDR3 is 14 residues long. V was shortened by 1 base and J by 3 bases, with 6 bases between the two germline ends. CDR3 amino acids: CASSQGTDTGELFF. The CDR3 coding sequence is TGTGCCAGCAGCCAAGGGACGGACACCGGGGAGCTGTTTTTT.

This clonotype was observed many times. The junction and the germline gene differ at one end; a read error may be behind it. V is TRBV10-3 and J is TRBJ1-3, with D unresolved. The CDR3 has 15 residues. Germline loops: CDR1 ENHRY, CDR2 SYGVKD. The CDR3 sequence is CASSAGPSSGNTIYF. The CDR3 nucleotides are TGTGCCAGCAGTGCAGGACCGAGCTCTGGAAACACCATATATTTT.

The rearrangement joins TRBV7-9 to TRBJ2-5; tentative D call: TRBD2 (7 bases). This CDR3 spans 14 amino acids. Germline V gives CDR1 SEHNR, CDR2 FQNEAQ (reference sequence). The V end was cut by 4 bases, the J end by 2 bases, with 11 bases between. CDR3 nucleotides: TGTGCCAGCAGCTGGGGGGGCCAGCAAGAGACCCAGTACTTC. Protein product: CASSWGGQQETQYF.